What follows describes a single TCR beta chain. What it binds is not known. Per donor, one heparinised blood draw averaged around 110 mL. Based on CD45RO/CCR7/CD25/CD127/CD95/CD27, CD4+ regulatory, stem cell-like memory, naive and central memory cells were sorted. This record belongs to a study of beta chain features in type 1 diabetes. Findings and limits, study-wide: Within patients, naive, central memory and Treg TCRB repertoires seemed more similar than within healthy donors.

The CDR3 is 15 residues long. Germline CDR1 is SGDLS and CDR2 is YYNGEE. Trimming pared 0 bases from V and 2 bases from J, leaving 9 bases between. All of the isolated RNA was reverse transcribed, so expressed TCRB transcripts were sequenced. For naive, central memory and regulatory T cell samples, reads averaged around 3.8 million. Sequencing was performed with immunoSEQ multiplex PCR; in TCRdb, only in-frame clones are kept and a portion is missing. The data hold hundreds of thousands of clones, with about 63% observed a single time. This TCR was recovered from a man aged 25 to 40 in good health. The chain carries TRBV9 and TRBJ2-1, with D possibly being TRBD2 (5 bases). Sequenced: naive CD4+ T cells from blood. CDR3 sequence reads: CASSVASGTYNEQFF. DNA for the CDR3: TGTGCCAGCAGCGTAGCCAGCGGAACCTACAATGAGCAGTTCTTC.